Reported below is one T cell receptor beta chain. Its antigen is currently unknown. Described time point: pre-sensitization, week 0. This sample's treatment: therapeutic diphenylcyclopropenone sensitization with weekly scalp DPC. Between the trimmed V and J ends, which lost 6 bases and 4 bases, there was a span of 12 bases. Per germline, CDR1 SEHNR and CDR2 FQNEAQ (reference sequence). The CDR3 is made up of 14 amino acids. Individual cDNA molecules in this library carried unique molecular identifiers. TCRdb ran MiXCR on the RACE reads and lists one entry per CDR3 protein. The repertoire consists of around 120,000 distinct CDR3 sequences, with approximately 13% occurring once and the leading ten covering roughly 3.1%. This entry belongs to a study of human T cells and chemical hapten exposure. About the study: Donors were sensitized with 2% DPC on the upper inner arm. Findings of the study overall: Expanded TCRs formed significantly more large CDR3 similarity clusters than controls.

Specimen: whole blood, collected in connection with sensitization to the hapten diphenylcyclopropenone (DPC). The chain has TRBV7-9 and TRBJ1-4, with D possibly TRBD1 on 6 matching bases. This clonotype originated in a woman between 18 and 29 years old with alopecia areata. Some clones in this sample may be carry-over from other donors' samples. The CDR3 loop reads CASSLGTINEKLFF. CDR3 DNA sequence: TGTGCCAGCAGTCTCGGGACAATTAATGAAAAACTGTTTTTT. Supplemented by reference TRBV7-9 and TRBJ1-4, the full variable domain reads DTGVSQNPRHKITKRGQNVTFRCDPISEHNRLYWYRQTLGQGPEFLTYFQNEAQLEKSRLLSDRFSAERPKGSFSTLEIQRTEQGDSAMYLCASSLGTINEKLFFGSGTQLSVL.